Each of the 14 T cell receptor beta chains below was sequenced from the same sample in a study of T-cell reconstitution after alpha-beta-depleted transplantation in children (dated by TCRdb to about 2016). The library was produced with PCR. Sequenced using an Illumina HiSeq 2500. TCR libraries were prepared with molecular barcoding, using unique molecular identifiers to normalize TCRbeta repertoire quantification. Through fastp at Q25 and MiXCR, TCRdb rebuilt clones from the public reads, retaining in-frame beta chains. Each record represents a unique CDR3 protein, reported with the most common genes and DNA among its rows. In all, the sample holds hundreds of thousands of distinct CDR3 sequences, and around 13% of those were seen once. 0.79% of the sample rests with the top ten. According to the study, the label for this sample's treatment or condition signals: allogeneic hematopoietic cell transplantation with graft depleted of TCRalphabeta T cells and CD19 B cells.

Sequences were derived from PBMCs, sampled before TCRalphabeta/CD19-depleted stem cell transplant. These receptors all come from a girl aged 2-15 years with congenital amegakaryocytic thrombocytopenia, due to receive a stem cell transplant.

The chain joins TRBV6-5 to TRBJ2-5; the D is unclear. Trimming left V 0 bases short and J 9 bases short, with 8 bases between. The germline CDR1 and CDR2 sequences are MNHEY and SVGAGI. The length of the CDR3 is 12 residues. This CDR3 is CASSYSGRPQYF. CDR3 in DNA: TGTGCCAGCAGTTACTCCGGGCGTCCCCAGTACTTC.

This chain uses TRBV5-1 with TRBJ1-1; D unclear. Per germline, CDR1 SGHRS and CDR2 YFSETQ. Trimming took 4 bases from V and 1 from J, leaving 11 bases between them. The CDR3 is made up of 14 amino acids. The CDR3 sequence is CASSPEGWNTEAFF. CDR3 coding DNA: TGCGCCAGCAGCCCCGAGGGTTGGAACACTGAAGCTTTCTTT.

The chain employs TRBV20-1 and TRBJ1-2; TRBD1 is a possible D gene (5 bases). Trimming left V 6 bases short and J 3 bases short, with 20 bases between. Germline loops: CDR1 DFQATT, CDR2 SNEGSKA (reference sequence). This CDR3 has 15 amino acids. CDR3 DNA: TGCAGTGCCCCCCAACCGCCAGGGAGCTACTATGGCTACACCTTC. Translating gives CSAPQPPGSYYGYTF.

This clonotype was seen only a few times. J is TRBJ2-7 and V is TRBV2, with 8 bases matching TRBD2. The CDR3 contains 15 residues. V lost 4 bases and J lost 0; bases outside the gene matches: 5. The germline gives CDR1 SNHLY, CDR2 FYNNEI. In nucleotides, the CDR3 is TGTGCCAGCAGTGTACCTAGCGGGCTCTCCTACGAGCAGTACTTC. Protein sequence: CASSVPSGLSYEQYF.

This clonotype was found many times. This chain connects TRBV20-1 to TRBJ2-1; weak D call: TRBD1 (6 bases). The CDR3 is 16 residues long. Trimming removed 6 bases from V and 0 bases from J, with 18 bases in between. Germline V lookup: CDR1 DFQATT, CDR2 SNEGSKA (reference sequence). The CDR3 region is CSACPKGVSSYNEQFF. For the CDR3, the DNA is TGCAGTGCCTGCCCGAAGGGGGTTAGCTCCTACAATGAGCAGTTCTTC.

This clonotype was detected ten times or more. The chain links TRBV20-1 to TRBJ2-1, with D possibly TRBD2 on 7 matching bases. This CDR3 comprises 15 residues. Germline V CDR1 and CDR2: DFQATT, SNEGSKA (reference sequence). V shed 3 bases and J shed 6 bases, with 18 bases lying between them. CDR3 loop: CSARGGLEVGNEQFF. For the CDR3, the DNA is TGCAGTGCTAGGGGGGGGCTTGAGGTGGGCAATGAGCAGTTCTTC.

The chain employs TRBV28 and TRBJ2-3; D assignment may be TRBD1 or TRBD2 (5 bases each). The CDR3 has 14 amino acids. Germline CDR1 is MDHEN and CDR2 is SYDVKM. The V gene lost 7 bases and the J gene lost 1 base, with 12 bases spanning the gap. CDR3 region: CASTEGFGTDTQYF. In nucleotides, the CDR3 is TGTGCCAGCACTGAGGGGTTTGGCACAGATACGCAGTATTTT.

Of note for this clonotype: It may be a read error: a sequence one base away is much more abundant. The CDR3 DNA reads TGCAGTGCCTCCGGGACAATCAATGAGCCGTTCTTC. It codes for CSASGTINEPFF. V usage is TRBV20-1 and J usage is TRBJ2-1, with TRBD1 as a possible D gene (6 bases). CDR3 length: 12 amino acids. The germline V gene has CDR1 DFQATT and CDR2 SNEGSKA (reference sequence).

This clonotype has a count of ten or more. This chain joins TRBV7-2 and TRBJ2-1; D might be TRBD1 (6 bases). This CDR3 is 15 amino acids long. The V gene lost 5 bases and the J gene lost 0 bases, with 11 bases spanning the gap. Germline V CDR1 and CDR2: SGHTA, FQGNSA. The CDR3 DNA is TGTGCCAGCAGCGGACAGACTGACTCCTACAATGAGCAGTTCTTC. Protein sequence: CASSGQTDSYNEQFF. The full variable domain, in which reference TRBV7-2 and TRBJ2-1 provide the parts outside the CDR3, is GAGVSQSPSNKVTEKGKDVELRCDPISGHTALYWYRQSLGQGLEFLIYFQGNSAPDKSGLPSDRFSAERTGGSVSTLTIQRTQQEDSAVYLCASSGQTDSYNEQFFGPGTRLTVL.

The chain uses TRBV3-1 and TRBJ1-5; 8 nucleotides match TRBD1. V dropped 2 bases and J dropped 3; count of bases not matched to a gene: 9. The germline V gene encodes CDR1 LGHDT and CDR2 YNNKEL (reference sequence). The CDR3 is made up of 17 amino acids. This CDR3 reads CASSQRGTGRNNQPQHF. CDR3 bases: TGTGCCAGCAGCCAACGTGGGACAGGTCGGAACAATCAGCCCCAGCATTTT.

With respect to this clonotype: A read error may be the cause here, since a much bigger clone is one base away. This chain links TRBV29-1 with TRBJ2-1, with TRBD2 identical over 7 bases. The ends lost 5 bases at V and 5 bases at J; junction bases unmatched: 6. The length of the CDR3 is 13 residues. Germline CDR1 SQVTM, CDR2 ANQGSEA. This chain's CDR3 is CSVTGLYHNEQFF. CDR3 nucleotide sequence: TGCAGCGTTACGGGACTATACCACAATGAGCAGTTCTTC.

This clonotype was seen many times. The rearrangement links TRBV5-1 to TRBJ1-5, with D tentatively TRBD1 (5 bases). With 4 bases removed from V and 3 bases from J, the gap between germline ends came to 14 bases. Per the germline V gene, CDR1 is SGHRS and CDR2 is YFSETQ. This CDR3 region has 15 residues. CDR3 coding DNA: TGCGCCAGCAGCAAGGAAATGGGGGACAATCAGCCCCAGCATTTT. Translation gives CASSKEMGDNQPQHF.

V gene TRBV7-9 combines with J gene TRBJ1-3; 8 bases are a match to TRBD1. This CDR3 comprises 17 residues. J gave up 0 bases and V 2 bases, and 6 bases lay outside the gene matches. Germline CDR1 and CDR2: SEHNR and FQNEAQ (reference sequence). The CDR3 is CASSLLGQALSGNTIYF. In DNA form, the CDR3 reads TGTGCCAGCAGCTTACTGGGACAGGCGCTCTCTGGAAACACCATATATTTT.

This chain joins TRBV12-3 or TRBV12-4 and TRBJ2-1, with TRBD2 as a possible D gene (5 bases). The V end was cut by 5 bases, the J end by 0 bases, with 20 bases between. The CDR3 contains 18 residues. In DNA, the CDR3 is TGTGCCAGCAGTCTACACTGGGGAGCGGCGAGCTCCTACAATGAGCAGTTCTTC. Translating gives CASSLHWGAASSYNEQFF.